These T cell receptor beta chains were read from a single sample in a study of blood T cell repertoires in COVID-19. Sequencing used immunoSEQ multiplex PCR; TCRdb keeps in-frame clones, though not all of them. The repertoire holds almost 250,000 clones, with about 88% as singletons. Material: PBMCs or T cells enriched from blood (not recorded which). The source is a woman aged 45-65 years who had recovered from COVID-19. Each CDR3 is given with its conserved first and last residue. D genes are given only for firm matches. Size is stated for part of the rows, as once, few or many counts, or as a class when the clone is expanded.

D: -; J: TRBJ1-4; size: -; length: 14; V: TRBV3-1/TRBV3-2; CDR3: CASSQVLGEEKLFF; DNA: TGTGCCAGCAGCCAAGTTCTCGGAGAAGAAAAACTGTTTTTT
D: -; J: TRBJ1-1; size: -; length: 14; V: TRBV18; CDR3: CASSPWWRETEAFF; DNA: TGTGCCAGCTCCCCTTGGTGGAGGGAGACTGAAGCTTTCTTT
D: TRBD1; J: TRBJ1-6; size: -; length: 14; V: TRBV27; CDR3: CASATGAYNSPLHF; DNA: TGTGCCAGTGCGACAGGGGCCTATAATTCACCCCTCCACTTT
D: TRBD1; J: TRBJ2-2; size: -; length: 15; V: TRBV6-2/TRBV6-3; CDR3: CASSYGTGIVGELFF; DNA: TGTGCCAGCAGTTACGGGACAGGGATTGTAGGGGAGCTGTTTTTT
D: -; J: TRBJ1-5; size: -; length: 11; V: TRBV19; CDR3: CASRGDQPQHF; DNA: TGTGCCAGTAGAGGGGATCAGCCCCAGCATTTT
D: -; J: TRBJ2-2; size: -; length: 16; V: TRBV9; CDR3: CASSVVGGVGTGELFF; DNA: TGTGCCAGCAGCGTAGTGGGGGGAGTCGGCACCGGGGAGCTGTTTTTT
D: TRBD1; J: TRBJ2-3; size: -; length: 14; V: TRBV18; CDR3: CASSPGDRVYTQYF; DNA: TGTGCCAGCTCACCTGGGGACAGGGTGTATACGCAGTATTTT
D: TRBD2; J: TRBJ2-1; size: -; length: 16; V: TRBV15; CDR3: CATSSPWTSGSHEQFF; DNA: TGTGCCACCAGCAGTCCGTGGACTAGCGGGAGTCATGAGCAGTTCTTC
D: -; J: TRBJ2-7; size: -; length: 17; V: TRBV5-1; CDR3: CASSLARGFLAGREQYF; DNA: TGCGCCAGCAGCTTGGCCCGGGGTTTCTTGGCGGGCAGGGAGCAGTACTTC
D: TRBD1; J: TRBJ1-6; size: -; length: 16; V: TRBV6-1; CDR3: CASREPGQSHNSPLHF; DNA: TGTGCCAGCAGGGAACCGGGACAGAGTCATAATTCACCCCTCCACTTT
D: -; J: TRBJ1-2; size: once; length: 12; V: TRBV5-4; CDR3: CASSLGGEVYTF; DNA: TGTGCCAGCAGCTTGGGGGGGGAAGTCTACACCTTC
D: TRBD1; J: TRBJ2-5; size: -; length: 18; V: TRBV15; CDR3: CATSPSETGGLVSETQYF; DNA: TGTGCCACCAGCCCCTCCGAGACAGGGGGACTTGTGTCGGAGACCCAGTACTTC
D: TRBD1; J: TRBJ1-1; size: once; length: 14; V: TRBV30; CDR3: CAWSGDRGYTEAFF; DNA: TGTGCCTGGAGCGGGGACAGGGGCTACACTGAAGCTTTCTTT
D: -; J: TRBJ2-1; size: -; length: 14; V: TRBV18; CDR3: CASSPVSSDNEQFF; DNA: TGTGCCAGCTCACCAGTCTCTAGCGACAATGAGCAGTTCTTC
D: TRBD2; J: TRBJ2-1; size: -; length: 14; V: TRBV28; CDR3: CASSDQLAGGRQFF; DNA: TGTGCCAGCAGTGATCAACTAGCGGGAGGGCGGCAGTTCTTC
D: -; J: TRBJ2-4; size: -; length: 13; V: TRBV18; CDR3: CASSPRLDGIQYF; DNA: TGTGCCAGCTCACCTCGCCTAGATGGCATTCAGTACTTC
D: -; J: TRBJ1-5; size: -; length: 13; V: TRBV18; CDR3: CASSPGQDQPQHF; DNA: TGTGCCAGCTCACCAGGCCAGGATCAGCCCCAGCATTTT
D: TRBD1; J: TRBJ1-1; size: few; length: 15; V: TRBV4-2; CDR3: CASSQDRDRGTEAFF; DNA: TGTGCCAGCAGCCAAGATAGGGACAGGGGCACTGAAGCTTTCTTT
D: -; J: TRBJ2-2; size: once; length: 17; V: TRBV25-1; CDR3: CASRATGGRGNTGELFF; DNA: TGTGCCAGCAGGGCCACGGGCGGGCGGGGGAACACCGGGGAGCTGTTTTTT
D: TRBD1; J: TRBJ1-1; size: -; length: 15; V: TRBV18; CDR3: CASSRQTGRNTEAFF; DNA: TGTGCCAGCTCACGCCAGACAGGGAGGAACACTGAAGCTTTCTTT
D: -; J: TRBJ2-7; size: -; length: 13; V: TRBV6-6; CDR3: CASDNRVPYEQYF; DNA: TGTGCCAGCGACAACAGGGTCCCCTACGAGCAGTACTTC
D: TRBD2; J: TRBJ2-5; size: -; length: 15; V: TRBV14; CDR3: CASSLSGSARETQYF; DNA: TGTGCCAGCAGCCTCAGCGGGAGTGCTCGGGAGACCCAGTACTTC
D: -; J: TRBJ1-6; size: -; length: 16; V: TRBV7-2; CDR3: CASSLARTLNNSPLHF; DNA: TGTGCCAGCAGCTTAGCCCGGACACTTAATAATTCACCCCTCCACTTT
D: TRBD1; J: TRBJ1-6; size: few; length: 16; V: TRBV6-5; CDR3: CASSYSLTGGGSPLHF; DNA: TGTGCCAGCAGTTACTCGCTAACAGGGGGTGGTTCACCCCTCCACTTT
D: TRBD1; J: TRBJ2-1; size: once; length: 14; V: TRBV30; CDR3: CAGTRDRGYNEQFF; DNA: TGTGCGGGAACCCGAGACAGGGGATACAATGAGCAGTTCTTC